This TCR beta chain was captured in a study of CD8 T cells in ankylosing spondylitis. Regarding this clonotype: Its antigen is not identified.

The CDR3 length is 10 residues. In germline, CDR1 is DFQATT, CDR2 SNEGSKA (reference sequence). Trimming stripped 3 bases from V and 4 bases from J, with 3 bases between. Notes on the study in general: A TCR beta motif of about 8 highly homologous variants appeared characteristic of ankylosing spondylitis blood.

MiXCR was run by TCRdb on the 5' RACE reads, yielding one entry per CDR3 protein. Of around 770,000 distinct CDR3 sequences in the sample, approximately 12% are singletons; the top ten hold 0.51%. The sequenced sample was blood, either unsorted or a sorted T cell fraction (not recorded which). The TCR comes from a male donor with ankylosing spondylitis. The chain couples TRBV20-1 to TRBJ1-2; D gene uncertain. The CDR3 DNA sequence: TGCAGTGCTAGCAGCTATGGCTACACCTTC. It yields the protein CSASSYGYTF.